This note documents a single T cell receptor (beta chain) sequence. The sample originates from a study of blood T cell repertoires in COVID-19. The overall study: In each case, the material was cDNA or gDNA derived from T cells, B-cell-depleted T cells, or PBMCs.

Original methodology: Reference gene primers were amplified, and this amplification served to estimate nucleated cell counts. TCRdb's table, derived via immunoSEQ multiplex PCR, lists solely in-frame clones and lacks some. Clone size and V and J calls were adopted from that table, with D and trimming inferred from the DNA. The data hold about 50,000 clones, with around 85% observed a single time. From germline, CDR1 is MDHEN and CDR2 SYDVKM. The CDR3 is 13 amino acids. This rearrangement joins TRBV28 to TRBJ1-1; D is unresolved. The sample comprised peripheral blood. This clonotype was sampled from a man between 60 and 75 years old with acute or convalescent COVID-19. CDR3 loop: CASPGPMNTEAFF. CDR3 coding DNA: TGTGCTTCGCCGGGTCCCATGAACACTGAAGCTTTCTTT. Together with reference TRBV28 and TRBJ1-1, the CDR3 gives the full variable domain: DVKVTQSSRYLVKRTGEKVFLECVQDMDHENMFWYRQDPGLGLRLIYFSYDVKMKEKGDIPEGYSVSREKKERFSLILESASTNQTSMYLCASPGPMNTEAFFGQGTRLTVV.